A selection of T cell receptor beta chains follows, all from one sample in a study of PD-1 blockade in classical Hodgkin lymphoma. Clones were sequenced by immunoSEQ multiplex PCR, and TCRdb holds only the in-frame ones, with some missing. The sample consists of 6,000 to 9,500 clones, approximately 79% of them appearing once. The sample here was peripheral blood mononuclear cells (PBMCs), taken at baseline. The receptor source for this set is a human donor with classical Hodgkin lymphoma. Both conserved end residues are part of each CDR3.

J gene	V gene	CDR3 protein
TRBJ1-3	TRBV29-1	CSVDPRGKDLGGNTIYF
TRBJ2-1	TRBV10-3	CATGKAGEYYNEQFF
TRBJ1-5	TRBV19	CASSISRTGGRDGQPQHF
TRBJ2-5	TRBV25-1	CASSEFGWLQETQYF
TRBJ1-2	TRBV6-6	CASSYTTGGYGYTF
TRBJ2-7	TRBV11-1	CASSLGRDTIYEQYF
TRBJ2-5	TRBV4-1	CASRNPGLAQETQYF
TRBJ2-7	TRBV7-3	CASSLRTGASGSYEQYF
TRBJ2-1	TRBV4-1	CASSETGTVWYEQFF
TRBJ1-6	TRBV7-2	CASSTRTGDNSPLHF
TRBJ1-1	TRBV9	CASSVDHKSGEAFF
TRBJ2-7	TRBV7-2	CASSPSRGEQYF
TRBJ2-7	TRBV18	CASSPPTGTGAHEQYF
TRBJ2-3	TRBV19	CASGDSPGTDTQYF
TRBJ2-1	TRBV7-2	CASSGPGLADLRDNEQFF
TRBJ2-5	TRBV29-1	CSGGRAQETQYF
TRBJ1-1	TRBV7-6	CASSLASQNTEAFF
TRBJ2-3	TRBV7-3	CASSLVSGTDTQYF
TRBJ2-7	TRBV5-6	CASSLGGDVDEQYF
TRBJ1-4	TRBV7-9	CASSVPGQGIGQLFF
TRBJ2-7	TRBV18	CASSPKIGDEQYF
TRBJ2-2	TRBV7-2	CASSEAGGRDGELFF
TRBJ2-7	TRBV6-5	CASSPSGGGSYEQYF
TRBJ1-4	TRBV7-9	CASSLGLLSATTTNEKLFF
TRBJ2-2	TRBV6-4	CASSASPLAGVGTGELFF
TRBJ1-5	TRBV5-8	CASSLSRGSQPQHF
TRBJ2-5	TRBV29-1	CSARLYQETQYF
TRBJ2-2	TRBV5-8	CASTLRLAANTGELFF
TRBJ2-1	TRBV27	CASSLQSGRDHNEQFF
TRBJ1-1	TRBV7-9	CASTVLGQPGTEAFF
TRBJ2-7	TRBV28	CASSLMVDQQYF
TRBJ1-1	TRBV6-4	CASSPGGVNTEAFF
TRBJ2-3	TRBV30	CAWSGTVGGRHILGTDTQYF
TRBJ2-1	TRBV5-1	CASSLGLAGGPNEQFF
TRBJ1-2	TRBV28	CASSFPQGVGGYTF
TRBJ2-2	TRBV2	CASRGDSTNTGELFF
TRBJ2-2	TRBV13	CASKIAGPTGELFF
TRBJ1-4	TRBV7-9	CASSLEGPLGEKLFF
TRBJ2-3	TRBV7-2	CASSQAGDQQYF
TRBJ2-5	TRBV11-2	CASSLGETQYF
TRBJ2-1	TRBV11-3	CASSSSGSSYNEQFF
TRBJ2-7	TRBV19	CASSMGTSGVYEQYF
TRBJ1-4	TRBV27	CASSLLGRLNEKLFF
TRBJ2-7	TRBV7-2	CASSLGGRAPYEQYF
TRBJ2-7	TRBV6-5	CASSHNWGAGEQYF
NA	TRBV11-2	CASSSRLSEQYF
TRBJ2-7	TRBV6-5	CASSYDQTSYEQYF
TRBJ2-7	TRBV27	CASSLGWPGVEQYF